The clone carrying this T cell receptor (beta chain) was recorded many times. Its antigen is currently unknown. The V end lost 6 bases, the J end lost 0 bases, and 12 bases lay between the germline ends. Germline V lookup: CDR1 SNHLY, CDR2 FYNNEI. The CDR3 has 15 amino acids. This record comes from a study of regulatory T cells in long-lasting Graves disease. Time point specified: persistent/refractory GD, antithyroid drugs over 5 years with positive TRAb. Construction of the TCR library relied on RNA isolated from PBMCs. CDR3-region Arm-PCR and iRepertoire HTBI primers produced the TCR beta libraries. One entry per CDR3 protein results from TCRdb running MiXCR on the multiplex PCR reads. Here the sample spans 400,000 or so distinct CDR3 sequences, less than 25% being singletons. Findings and caveats of the study: Clonotypes that were public and shared totalled fewer than 3,500 in persistent patients versus 966 in new patients. TCR diversity was lower in persistent Graves' patients (versus newly diagnosed ones).

This clonotype was obtained from a female donor with Graves disease. Material: peripheral blood mononuclear cells (PBMCs), obtained when the disease was refractory, from a patient treated with antithyroid drugs. The chain has TRBV2 and TRBJ2-4; possibly TRBD2 for D (5 bases). The DNA for the CDR3 is TGTGCCAGCAGGACTAACGTCCTAGCCAAAAACATTCAGTACTTC. Translating it yields CASRTNVLAKNIQYF.